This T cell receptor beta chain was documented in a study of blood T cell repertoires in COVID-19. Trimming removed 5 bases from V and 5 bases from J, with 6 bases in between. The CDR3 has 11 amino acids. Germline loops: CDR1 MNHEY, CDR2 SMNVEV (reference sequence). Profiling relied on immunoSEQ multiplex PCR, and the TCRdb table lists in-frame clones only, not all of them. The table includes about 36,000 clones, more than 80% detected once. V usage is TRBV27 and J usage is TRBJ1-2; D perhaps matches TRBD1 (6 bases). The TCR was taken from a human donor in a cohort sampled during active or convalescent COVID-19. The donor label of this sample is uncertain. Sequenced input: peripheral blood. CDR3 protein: CASSQGYGYTF. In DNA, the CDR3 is TGTGCCAGCAGTCAGGGGTATGGCTACACCTTC.